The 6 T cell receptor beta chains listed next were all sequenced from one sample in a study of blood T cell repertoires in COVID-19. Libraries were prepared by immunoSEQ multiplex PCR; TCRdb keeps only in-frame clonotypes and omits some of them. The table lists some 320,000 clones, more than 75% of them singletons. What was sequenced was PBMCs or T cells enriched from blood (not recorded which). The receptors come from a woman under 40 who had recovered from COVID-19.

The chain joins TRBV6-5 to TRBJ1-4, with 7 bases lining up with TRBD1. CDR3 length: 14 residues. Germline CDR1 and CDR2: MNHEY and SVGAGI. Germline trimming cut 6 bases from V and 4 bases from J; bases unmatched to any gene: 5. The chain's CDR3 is CASRTGRLNEKLFF. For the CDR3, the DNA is TGTGCCAGCAGGACAGGGCGCCTTAATGAAAAACTGTTTTTT.

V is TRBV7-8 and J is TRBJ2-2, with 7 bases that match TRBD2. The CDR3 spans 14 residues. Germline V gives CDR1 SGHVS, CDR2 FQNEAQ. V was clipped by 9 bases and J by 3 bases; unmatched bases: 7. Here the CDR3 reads CASYRGRDTGELFF. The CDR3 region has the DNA TGTGCCAGTTATCGGGGGAGGGACACCGGGGAGCTGTTTTTT.

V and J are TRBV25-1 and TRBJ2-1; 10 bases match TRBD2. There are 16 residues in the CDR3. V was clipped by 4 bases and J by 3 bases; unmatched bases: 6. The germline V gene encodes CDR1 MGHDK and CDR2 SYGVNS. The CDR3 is CASSASGGLYYNEQFF. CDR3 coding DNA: TGTGCCAGCAGTGCTAGCGGGGGCCTATACTACAATGAGCAGTTCTTC.

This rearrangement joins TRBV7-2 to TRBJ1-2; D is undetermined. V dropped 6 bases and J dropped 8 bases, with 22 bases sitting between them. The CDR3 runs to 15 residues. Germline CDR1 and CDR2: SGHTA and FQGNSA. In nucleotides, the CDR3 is TGTGCCAGCAGGCTCCCCGGACTCCTGGCCGGCGGCTACACCTTC. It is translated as CASRLPGLLAGGYTF. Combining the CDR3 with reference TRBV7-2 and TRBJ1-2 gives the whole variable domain GAGVSQSPSNKVTEKGKDVELRCDPISGHTALYWYRQSLGQGLEFLIYFQGNSAPDKSGLPSDRFSAERTGGSVSTLTIQRTQQEDSAVYLCASRLPGLLAGGYTFGSGTRLTVV.

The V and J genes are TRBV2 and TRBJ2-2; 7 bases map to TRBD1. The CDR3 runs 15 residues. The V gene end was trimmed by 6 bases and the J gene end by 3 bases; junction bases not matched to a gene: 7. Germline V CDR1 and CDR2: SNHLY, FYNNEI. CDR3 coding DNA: TGTGCCAGCAGCCTCAGACAGGGCTACACCGGGGAGCTGTTTTTT. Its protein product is CASSLRQGYTGELFF.

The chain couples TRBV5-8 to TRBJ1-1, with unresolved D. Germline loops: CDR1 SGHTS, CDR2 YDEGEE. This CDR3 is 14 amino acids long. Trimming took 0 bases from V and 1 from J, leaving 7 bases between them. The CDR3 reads CASSLGAGNTEAFF. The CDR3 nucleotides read TGTGCCAGCAGCTTGGGGGCGGGGAACACTGAAGCTTTCTTT.